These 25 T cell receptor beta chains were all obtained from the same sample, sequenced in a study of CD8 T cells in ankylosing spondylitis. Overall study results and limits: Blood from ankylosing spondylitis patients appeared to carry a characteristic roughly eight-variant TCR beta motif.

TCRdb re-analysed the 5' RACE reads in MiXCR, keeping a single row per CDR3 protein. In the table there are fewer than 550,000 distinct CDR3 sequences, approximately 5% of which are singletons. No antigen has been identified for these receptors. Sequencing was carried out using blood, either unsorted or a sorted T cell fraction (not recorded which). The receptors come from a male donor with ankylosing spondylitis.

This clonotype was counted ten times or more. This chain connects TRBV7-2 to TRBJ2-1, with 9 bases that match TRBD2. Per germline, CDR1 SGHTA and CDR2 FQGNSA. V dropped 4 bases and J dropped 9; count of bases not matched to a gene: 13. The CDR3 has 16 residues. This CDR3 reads CASSYQPSGTGGEQFF. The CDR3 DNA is TGTGCCAGCAGCTACCAACCTAGCGGGACGGGGGGTGAGCAGTTCTTC.

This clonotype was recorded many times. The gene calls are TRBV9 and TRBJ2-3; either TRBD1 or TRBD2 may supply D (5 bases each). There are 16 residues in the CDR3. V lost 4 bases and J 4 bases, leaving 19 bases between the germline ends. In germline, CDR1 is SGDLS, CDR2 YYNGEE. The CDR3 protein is CASSPMFGAPPDTQYF. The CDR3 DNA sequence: TGTGCCAGCAGCCCTATGTTCGGGGCGCCTCCAGATACGCAGTATTTT.

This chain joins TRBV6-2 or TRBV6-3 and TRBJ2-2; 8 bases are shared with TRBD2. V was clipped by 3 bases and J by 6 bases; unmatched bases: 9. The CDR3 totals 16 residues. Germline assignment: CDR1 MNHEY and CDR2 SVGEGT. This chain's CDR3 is CASSYRQGLAAGELFF. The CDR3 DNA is TGTGCCAGCAGTTATAGACAAGGACTAGCCGCCGGGGAGCTGTTTTTT.

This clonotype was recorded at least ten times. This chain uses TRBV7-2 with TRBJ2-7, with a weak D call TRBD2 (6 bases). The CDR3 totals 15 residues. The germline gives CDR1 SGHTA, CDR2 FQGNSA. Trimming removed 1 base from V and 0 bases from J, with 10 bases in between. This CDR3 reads CASSLERGSSYEQYF. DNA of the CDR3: TGTGCCAGCAGCTTAGAACGGGGGAGCTCCTACGAGCAGTACTTC.

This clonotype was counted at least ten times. This CDR3 reads CSTLVSGLHNEQFF. The DNA of the CDR3 is TGCAGCACGCTCGTGAGCGGGCTCCACAATGAGCAGTTCTTC. This rearrangement joins TRBV29-1 to TRBJ2-1; the D gene is possibly TRBD2 (6 bases). V lost 8 bases and J lost 5, with 19 bases in between. This CDR3 spans 14 amino acids. Per the germline V gene, CDR1 is SQVTM and CDR2 is ANQGSEA.

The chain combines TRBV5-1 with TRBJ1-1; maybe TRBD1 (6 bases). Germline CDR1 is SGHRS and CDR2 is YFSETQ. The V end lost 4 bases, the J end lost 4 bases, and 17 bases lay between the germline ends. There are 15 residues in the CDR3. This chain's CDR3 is CASSPLQGEITEAFF. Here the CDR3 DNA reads TGCGCCAGCAGCCCCCTACAGGGAGAGATCACTGAAGCTTTCTTT.

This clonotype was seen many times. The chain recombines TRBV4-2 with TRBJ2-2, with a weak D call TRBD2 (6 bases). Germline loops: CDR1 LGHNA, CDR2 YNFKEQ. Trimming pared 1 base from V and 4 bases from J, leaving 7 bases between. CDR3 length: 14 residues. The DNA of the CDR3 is TGTGCCAGCAGCCAAGTCGGGGGCACCGGGGAGCTGTTTTTT. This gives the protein CASSQVGGTGELFF.

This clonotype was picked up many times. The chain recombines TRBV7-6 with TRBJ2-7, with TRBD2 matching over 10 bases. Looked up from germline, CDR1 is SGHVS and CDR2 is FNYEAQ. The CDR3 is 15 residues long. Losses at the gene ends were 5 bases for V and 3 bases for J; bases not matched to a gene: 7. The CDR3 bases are TGTGCCAGCAGCCGTGGGACTAGCGCTTACTACGAGCAGTACTTC. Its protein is CASSRGTSAYYEQYF.

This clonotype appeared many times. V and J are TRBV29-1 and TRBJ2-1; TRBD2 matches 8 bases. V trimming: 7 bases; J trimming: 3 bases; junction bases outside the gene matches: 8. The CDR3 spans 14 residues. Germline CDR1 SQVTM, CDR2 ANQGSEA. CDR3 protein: CSEVPGGIYNEQFF. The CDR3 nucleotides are TGCAGCGAGGTTCCGGGAGGGATCTACAATGAGCAGTTCTTC.

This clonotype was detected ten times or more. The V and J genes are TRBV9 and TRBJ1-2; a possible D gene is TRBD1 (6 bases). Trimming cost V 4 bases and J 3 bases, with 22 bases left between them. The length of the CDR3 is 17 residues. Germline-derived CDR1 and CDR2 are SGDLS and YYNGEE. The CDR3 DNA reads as TGTGCCAGCAGCCCACGGGGCGGGGGGCATATAGACTATGGCTACACCTTC. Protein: CASSPRGGGHIDYGYTF.

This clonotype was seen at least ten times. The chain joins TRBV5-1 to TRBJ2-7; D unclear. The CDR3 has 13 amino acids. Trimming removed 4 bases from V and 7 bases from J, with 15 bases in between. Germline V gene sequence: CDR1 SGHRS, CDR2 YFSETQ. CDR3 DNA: TGCGCCAGCAGCCGGACGGATTCTATGGAGCAGTACTTC. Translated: CASSRTDSMEQYF.

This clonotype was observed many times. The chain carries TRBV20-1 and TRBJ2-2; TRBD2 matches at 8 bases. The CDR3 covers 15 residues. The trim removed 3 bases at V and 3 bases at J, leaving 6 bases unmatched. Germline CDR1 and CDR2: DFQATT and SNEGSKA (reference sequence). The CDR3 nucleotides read TGCAGTGCTAGGGAAGCGGGGGAGGACACCGGGGAGCTGTTTTTT. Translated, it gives CSAREAGEDTGELFF.

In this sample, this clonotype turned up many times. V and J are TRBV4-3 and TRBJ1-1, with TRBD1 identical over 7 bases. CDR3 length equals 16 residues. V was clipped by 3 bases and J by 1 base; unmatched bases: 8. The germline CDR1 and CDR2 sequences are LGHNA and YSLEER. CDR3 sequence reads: CASSHPYRGQNTEAFF. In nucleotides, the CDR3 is TGCGCCAGCAGCCACCCCTACAGGGGCCAGAACACTGAAGCTTTCTTT.

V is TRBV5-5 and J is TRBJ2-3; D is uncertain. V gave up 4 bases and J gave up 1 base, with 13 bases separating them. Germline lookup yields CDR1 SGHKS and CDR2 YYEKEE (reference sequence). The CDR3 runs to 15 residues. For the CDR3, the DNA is TGTGCCAGCAGCCCCGGGCTCACCTGCACAGATACGCAGTATTTT. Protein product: CASSPGLTCTDTQYF.

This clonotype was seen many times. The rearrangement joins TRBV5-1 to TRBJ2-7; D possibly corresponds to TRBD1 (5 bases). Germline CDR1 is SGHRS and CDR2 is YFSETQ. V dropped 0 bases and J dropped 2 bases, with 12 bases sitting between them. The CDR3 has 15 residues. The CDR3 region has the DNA TGCGCCAGCAGCTTGGTGCAGGGTGGAACCTACGAGCAGTACTTC. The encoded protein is CASSLVQGGTYEQYF.

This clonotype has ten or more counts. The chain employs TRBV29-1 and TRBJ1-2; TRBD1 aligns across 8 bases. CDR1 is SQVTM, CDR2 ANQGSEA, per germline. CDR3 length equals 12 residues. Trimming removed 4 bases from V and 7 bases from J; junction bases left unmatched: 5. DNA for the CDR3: TGCAGCGTTGGACAGGGGTCCGCTGGCTACACCTTC. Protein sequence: CSVGQGSAGYTF.

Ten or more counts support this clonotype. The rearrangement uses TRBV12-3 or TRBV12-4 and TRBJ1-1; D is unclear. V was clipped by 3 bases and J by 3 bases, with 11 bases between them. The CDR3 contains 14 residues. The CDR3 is CASSLRVRYTEAFF. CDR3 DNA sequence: TGTGCCAGCAGTTTGCGGGTGAGATACACTGAAGCTTTCTTT.

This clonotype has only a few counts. Here the CDR3 DNA reads TGCGCCAGCAGCTCCCAGCGGGGGGCAGATACGCAGTATTTT. It is translated as CASSSQRGADTQYF. The gene calls are TRBV5-1 and TRBJ2-3, with 9 positions matching TRBD2. Germline CDR1 reads SGHRS; CDR2 reads YFSETQ. This CDR3 contains 14 residues. The J segment lost 4 bases and the V segment lost 3 bases, leaving 3 bases of the junction unmatched.

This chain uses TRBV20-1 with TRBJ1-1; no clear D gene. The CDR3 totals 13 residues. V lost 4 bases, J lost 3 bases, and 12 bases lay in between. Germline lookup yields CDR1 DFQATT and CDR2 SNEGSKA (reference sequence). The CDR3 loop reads CSATSPGYTEAFF. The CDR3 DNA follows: TGCAGTGCTACGAGTCCGGGTTACACTGAAGCTTTCTTT.

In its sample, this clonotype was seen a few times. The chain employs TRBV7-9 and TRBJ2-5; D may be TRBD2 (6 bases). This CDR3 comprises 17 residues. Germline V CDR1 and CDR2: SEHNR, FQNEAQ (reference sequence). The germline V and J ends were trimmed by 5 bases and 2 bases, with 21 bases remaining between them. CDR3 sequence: CASSAVGGSNPQETQYF. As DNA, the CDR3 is TGTGCCAGCAGCGCGGTGGGGGGTTCAAACCCTCAAGAGACCCAGTACTTC. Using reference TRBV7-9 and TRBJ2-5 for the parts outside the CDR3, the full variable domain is DTGVSQNPRHKITKRGQNVTFRCDPISEHNRLYWYRQTLGQGPEFLTYFQNEAQLEKSRLLSDRFSAERPKGSFSTLEIQRTEQGDSAMYLCASSAVGGSNPQETQYFGPGTRLLVL.

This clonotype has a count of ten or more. This chain's CDR3 is CSAGRGVNEQFF. The CDR3 coding sequence is TGCAGTGCTGGCAGGGGGGTGAATGAGCAGTTCTTC. The J gene is TRBJ2-1, the V gene TRBV20-1; TRBD1 is a possible D gene (7 bases). Per germline, CDR1 DFQATT and CDR2 SNEGSKA (reference sequence). With 5 bases removed from V and 7 bases from J, the gap between germline ends came to 12 bases. CDR3 length equals 12 residues.

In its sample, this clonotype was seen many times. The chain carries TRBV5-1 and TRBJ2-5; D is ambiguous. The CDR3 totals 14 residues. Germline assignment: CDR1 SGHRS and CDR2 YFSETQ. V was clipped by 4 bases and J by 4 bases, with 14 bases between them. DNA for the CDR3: TGCGCCAGCAGCCGTACGTTAAGAGGAGAGACCCAGTACTTC. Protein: CASSRTLRGETQYF.

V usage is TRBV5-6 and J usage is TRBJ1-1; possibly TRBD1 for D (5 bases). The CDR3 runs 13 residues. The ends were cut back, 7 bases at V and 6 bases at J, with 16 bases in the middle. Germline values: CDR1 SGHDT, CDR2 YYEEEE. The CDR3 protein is CASGLGRWAEAFF. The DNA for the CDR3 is TGTGCCAGCGGCCTGGGGCGGTGGGCTGAAGCTTTCTTT.

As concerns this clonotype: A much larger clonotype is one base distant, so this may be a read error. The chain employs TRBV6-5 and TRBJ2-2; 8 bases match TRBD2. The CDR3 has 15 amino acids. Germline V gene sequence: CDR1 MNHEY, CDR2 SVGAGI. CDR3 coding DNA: TGTGCCAGCAGCTACCAAGCGGGGGTAACCGCGGAGCTGTTTTTT. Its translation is CASSYQAGVTAELFF.

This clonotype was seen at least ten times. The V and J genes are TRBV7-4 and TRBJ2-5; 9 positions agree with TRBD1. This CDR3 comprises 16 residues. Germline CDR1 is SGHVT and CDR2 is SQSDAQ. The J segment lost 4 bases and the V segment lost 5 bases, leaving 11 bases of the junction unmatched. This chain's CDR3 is CASSNNVGQGRETQYF. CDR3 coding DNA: TGTGCCAGCAGCAACAACGTGGGACAGGGCAGAGAGACCCAGTACTTC.